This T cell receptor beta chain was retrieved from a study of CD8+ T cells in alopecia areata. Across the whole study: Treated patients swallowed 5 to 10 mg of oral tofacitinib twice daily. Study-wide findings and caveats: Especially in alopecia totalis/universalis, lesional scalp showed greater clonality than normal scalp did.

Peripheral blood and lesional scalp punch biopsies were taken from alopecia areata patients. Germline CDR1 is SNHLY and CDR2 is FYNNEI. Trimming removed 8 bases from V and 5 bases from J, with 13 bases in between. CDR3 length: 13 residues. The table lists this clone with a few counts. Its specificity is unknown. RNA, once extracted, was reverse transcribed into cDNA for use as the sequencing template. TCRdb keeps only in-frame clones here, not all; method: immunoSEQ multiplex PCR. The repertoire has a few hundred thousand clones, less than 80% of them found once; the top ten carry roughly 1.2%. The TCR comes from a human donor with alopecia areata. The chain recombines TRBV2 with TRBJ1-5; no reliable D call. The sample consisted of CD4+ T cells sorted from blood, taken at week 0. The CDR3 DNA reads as TGTGCCAGCGGAGCGGAAGTGGATCAGCCCCAGCATTTT. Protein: CASGAEVDQPQHF.